The 29 T cell receptor beta chains presented below share a single source sample, sequenced in a study of response to subunit inactivated influenza vaccine. TCRdb ran MiXCR on the RT-PCR reads and lists one entry per CDR3 protein. The table includes about 610,000 distinct CDR3 sequences, 12% to 15% detected once. Sample: PBMCs from blood, taken roughly 12 days after vaccination. These receptors originate from a man over 45 who received an inactivated influenza vaccine.

This clonotype was seen many times. The rearrangement joins TRBV27 to TRBJ2-3; a possible D gene is TRBD2 (5 bases). CDR3 length: 14 amino acids. Germline loops: CDR1 MNHEY, CDR2 SMNVEV (reference sequence). Trimming took 6 bases from V and 8 from J, leaving 18 bases between them. The CDR3 sequence is CASSGGRMRFTQYF. The CDR3 DNA reads as TGTGCCAGCAGCGGCGGGCGTATGCGTTTTACGCAGTATTTT.

The rearrangement links TRBV10-1 to TRBJ2-3; the match to TRBD2 covers 11 bases. Trimming at V came to 0 bases and at J to 5 bases, leaving 7 bases not matched to a gene. Germline V lookup: CDR1 WNHNN, CDR2 SYGVQD (reference sequence). This CDR3 spans 17 amino acids. The CDR3 nucleotides are TGCGCCAGCAGTGAGTCCGGAATAACTAGCGGGGGAGATACGCAGTATTTT. As protein: CASSESGITSGGDTQYF.

This chain uses TRBV5-6 with TRBJ2-5, with 15 bases matching TRBD2. Germline-derived CDR1 and CDR2 are SGHDT and YYEEEE. There are 16 residues in the CDR3. V dropped 5 bases and J dropped 6; count of bases not matched to a gene: 8. CDR3 amino acids: CASSPGLAGGPQTQYF. The CDR3 coding sequence is TGTGCCAGCAGTCCCGGACTAGCGGGAGGGCCTCAGACCCAGTACTTC.

Only a few counts were recorded for this clonotype. The chain couples TRBV12-3 or TRBV12-4 to TRBJ1-1; 7 bases map to TRBD1. V shed 7 bases and J 5 bases; nucleotides not matched to a gene: 10. There are 14 residues in the CDR3. The CDR3 bases are TGTGCCAGCACTAATCACAGGGGTAGGACTGAAGCTTTCTTT. Translated, it gives CASTNHRGRTEAFF.

This clonotype has more than one count but fewer than ten. The rearrangement uses TRBV29-1 and TRBJ2-1; TRBD1 is a possible D gene (5 bases). CDR1 SQVTM and CDR2 ANQGSEA come from the germline V gene. Trimming took 4 bases from V and 6 from J, leaving 13 bases between them. This CDR3 is built from 13 residues. CDR3 nucleotides: TGCAGCGTTGGGCAGGGAAGGAGCAATGAGCAGTTCTTC. Encoded protein: CSVGQGRSNEQFF.

The rearrangement joins TRBV20-1 to TRBJ1-6; no clear D gene. Germline CDR1 DFQATT, CDR2 SNEGSKA (reference sequence). Trimming cost V 3 bases and J 0 bases, with 9 bases left between them. The CDR3 runs 15 residues. In nucleotides, the CDR3 is TGCAGTGCTAGGGCGACGAGCTCCTATAATTCACCCCTCCACTTT. It codes for CSARATSSYNSPLHF.

The V call is TRBV11-2, the J call TRBJ2-7; TRBD2 might be the D (5 bases). Deletions cut 8 bases from V and 0 bases from J, with 14 bases between. Germline V gene lookup returns CDR1 SGHAT and CDR2 FQNNGV. The CDR3 loop spans 14 amino acids. Written as DNA, the CDR3 is TGTGCCAGCTTACGTCTAGGGAGCTCCTACGAGCAGTACTTC. Translated, it gives CASLRLGSSYEQYF. Complete variable domain (other parts from reference TRBV11-2 and TRBJ2-7): EAGVAQSPRYKIIEKRQSVAFWCNPISGHATLYWYQQILGQGPKLLIQFQNNGVVDDSQLPKDRFSAERLKGVDSTLKIQPAKLEDSAVYLCASLRLGSSYEQYFGPGTRLTVT.

This clonotype was found a few times. The chain has TRBV5-5 and TRBJ2-1; 11 bases fit TRBD1. Germline-derived CDR1 and CDR2 are SGHKS and YYEKEE (reference sequence). V gave up 1 base and J gave up 2 bases; unmatched junction bases: 8. The CDR3 covers 18 residues. This CDR3 is CASSLSPPGQGAYNEQFF. For the CDR3, the DNA is TGTGCCAGCAGCTTGTCCCCACCGGGACAGGGGGCCTACAATGAGCAGTTCTTC.

The chain carries TRBV7-2 and TRBJ2-1, with 10 bases lining up with TRBD2. Germline CDR1 is SGHTA and CDR2 is FQGNSA. Unmatched junction bases numbered 8, after V lost 4 bases and J lost 5 bases. This CDR3 region has 16 residues. CDR3 protein: CASSSPTSGFHNEQFF. CDR3 nucleotide sequence: TGTGCCAGCAGCTCGCCGACTAGCGGGTTCCACAATGAGCAGTTCTTC.

A few counts support this clonotype. V is TRBV12-3 or TRBV12-4 and J is TRBJ1-3; D gene unclear. V was trimmed by 2 bases and J by 15 bases, leaving 11 bases between them. The length of the CDR3 is 11 residues. The CDR3 protein is CASSLNRKGYF. Here the CDR3 DNA reads TGTGCCAGCAGTTTAAATAGAAAGGGATATTTT.

Only a few counts were recorded for this clonotype. An end of the junction differs from the germline gene, which may be a read error. This chain connects TRBV7-7 to TRBJ2-2, with D hard to call. CDR1 and CDR2 (germline): SSHAT, FNYEAQ (reference sequence). The CDR3 length is 15 residues. The DNA of the CDR3 is TGTGCTAGCAGCCATAGTAGGCAGCCTACCGGGGAGCTGTTTTTT. It is translated as CASSHSRQPTGELFF.

This clonotype was counted between two and nine times. J is TRBJ2-7 and V is TRBV12-3 or TRBV12-4; 7 nucleotides match TRBD2. Trimming removed 6 bases from V and 3 bases from J; junction bases left unmatched: 14. The CDR3 covers 16 residues. The CDR3 DNA is TGTGCCAGCAGCAACCTTATTGGCGGGGGAAACTACGAGCAGTACTTC. It codes for CASSNLIGGGNYEQYF.

This clonotype was picked up a small number of times. V is TRBV5-1 and J is TRBJ1-2, with a weak D call TRBD1 (6 bases). The V gene's germline CDR1 is SGHRS and CDR2 YFSETQ. The CDR3 extends over 15 amino acids. V lost 5 bases to trimming and J lost 4 bases, with 18 bases between them. In DNA, the CDR3 is TGCGCCAGCAGACTTGAACAGGGTTACCCCTATGGCTACACCTTC. Its translation is CASRLEQGYPYGYTF.

This clonotype was seen a few times. The chain joins TRBV20-1 to TRBJ2-6, with TRBD2 matching 10 bases. Germline lookup yields CDR1 DFQATT and CDR2 SNEGSKA (reference sequence). V trimming: 3 bases; J trimming: 2 bases; junction bases outside the gene matches: 4. The length of the CDR3 is 16 residues. The CDR3 DNA reads TGCAGTGCTAGGCCCGGACTAGCGGCTGGGGCCAACGTCCTGACTTTC. Amino acid sequence: CSARPGLAAGANVLTF.

The rearrangement uses TRBV9 and TRBJ2-1; 7 bases are a match to TRBD1. CDR1 is SGDLS and CDR2 is YYNGEE in the germline V gene. The CDR3 is 15 amino acids. Losses at the gene ends were 4 bases for V and 4 bases for J; bases not matched to a gene: 8. The CDR3 DNA follows: TGTGCCAGCAGCTCTAGGGGGACAGAGTACAATGAGCAGTTCTTC. Translating gives CASSSRGTEYNEQFF. Full variable domain (missing parts from reference TRBV9 and TRBJ2-1): DSGVTQTPKHLITATGQRVTLRCSPRSGDLSVYWYQQSLDQGLQFLIQYYNGEERAKGNILERFSAQQFPDLHSELNLSSLELGDSALYFCASSSRGTEYNEQFFGPGTRLTVL.

The chain has TRBV12-3 or TRBV12-4 and TRBJ1-5; D is unresolved. With 6 bases removed from V and 0 bases from J, the gap between germline ends came to 15 bases. The CDR3 is 16 amino acids. CDR3 in DNA: TGTGCCAGCAGCCCTACCGTAGGTTATAGCAATCAGCCCCAGCATTTT. This gives the protein CASSPTVGYSNQPQHF.

This clonotype was picked up a small number of times. V usage is TRBV9 and J usage is TRBJ2-1; the D gene is possibly TRBD1 (6 bases). Germline V CDR1 and CDR2: SGDLS, YYNGEE. The CDR3 is 15 residues long. Trimming left V 4 bases short and J 0 bases short, with 11 bases between. This chain's CDR3 is CASSSRTASYNEQFF. The CDR3 DNA follows: TGTGCCAGCAGCTCCAGGACAGCCTCCTACAATGAGCAGTTCTTC.

This clonotype was observed a handful of times. The genes are TRBV14 and TRBJ2-5; D is perhaps TRBD2 (5 bases). CDR1 and CDR2 from the germline V gene are SGHDN and FVKESK. With 4 bases removed from V and 4 bases from J, the gap between germline ends came to 16 bases. The CDR3 spans 15 residues. CDR3 nucleotides: TGTGCCAGCAGCCTACCGGGAAGTTGGGGAGAGACCCAGTACTTC. Protein product: CASSLPGSWGETQYF.

This clonotype came up a few times. The chain has TRBV6-5 and TRBJ1-2; perhaps TRBD1 as D (6 bases). This CDR3 comprises 13 residues. Trimming left V 4 bases short and J 5 bases short, with 11 bases between. CDR1 and CDR2 from the germline V gene are MNHEY and SVGAGI. CDR3 DNA sequence: TGTGCCAGCAGTTTCAATGGACAGTATGGCTACACCTTC. Translating gives CASSFNGQYGYTF.

This clonotype was seen only a few times. The chain joins TRBV12-3 or TRBV12-4 to TRBJ2-2; 7 positions match TRBD2. The J segment lost 8 bases and the V segment lost 7 bases, leaving 10 bases of the junction unmatched. This CDR3 contains 14 residues. The CDR3 sequence: CASIPSGTSGELFF. Here the CDR3 DNA reads TGTGCCAGCATCCCGAGCGGGACTTCTGGGGAGCTGTTTTTT.

This clonotype has a count of ten or more. The V and J genes are TRBV6-2 or TRBV6-3 and TRBJ2-7; 7 bases are shared with TRBD1. The CDR3 contains 13 residues. Germline CDR1 reads MNHEY; CDR2 reads SVGEGT. J gave up 1 base and V 6 bases, and 3 bases lay outside the gene matches. The CDR3 protein is CASSWGQSYEQYF. The DNA for the CDR3 is TGTGCCAGCAGCTGGGGACAGTCCTACGAGCAGTACTTC.

This clonotype was observed a few times. This rearrangement joins TRBV11-2 to TRBJ1-5; no definite D call. V was cut by 1 base and J by 5 bases, with 12 bases left in between. Per the germline V gene, CDR1 is SGHAT and CDR2 is FQNNGV. This CDR3 has 15 residues. The CDR3 loop is CASSLGARSDQPQHF. In nucleotides, the CDR3 is TGTGCCAGCAGCTTAGGGGCCCGGAGCGATCAGCCCCAGCATTTT.

This clonotype was picked up a small number of times. J is TRBJ2-7 and V is TRBV12-3 or TRBV12-4, with 9 bases aligning to TRBD2. The V and J ends lost 5 bases and 4 bases, in that order; junction bases with no gene match: 6. The CDR3 has 14 residues. The CDR3 here is CASSTASGVYEQYF. CDR3 DNA sequence: TGTGCCAGCAGTACGGCTAGCGGGGTGTACGAGCAGTACTTC.

The rearrangement joins TRBV5-1 to TRBJ1-1, with D possibly being TRBD1 (5 bases). The CDR3 contains 16 residues. Germline V lookup: CDR1 SGHRS, CDR2 YFSETQ. V lost 4 bases and J lost 0, with 16 bases in between. The CDR3: CASSLPGGGLNTEAFF. As DNA, the CDR3 is TGCGCCAGCAGCCTGCCTGGGGGGGGACTGAACACTGAAGCTTTCTTT.

The J gene is TRBJ1-2, the V gene TRBV12-3 or TRBV12-4; no clear D. V shed 2 bases and J shed 1 base, with 20 bases lying between them. This CDR3 has 18 residues. The CDR3 DNA is TGTGCCAGCAGTTTATCTAGTGGAGGGATGAGAATTAACTATGGCTACACCTTC. Its protein product is CASSLSSGGMRINYGYTF.

The gene calls are TRBV27 and TRBJ2-4; D call uncertain. Per germline, CDR1 MNHEY and CDR2 SMNVEV (reference sequence). V gave up 5 bases and J gave up 6 bases, with 14 bases separating them. CDR3 length: 14 residues. Here the CDR3 reads CASSPLLAANIQYF. In nucleotides, the CDR3 is TGTGCCAGCAGTCCCCTCTTGGCGGCAAACATTCAGTACTTC.

Many counts were recorded for this clonotype. The rearrangement uses TRBV29-1 and TRBJ2-2; 9 nucleotides agree with TRBD2. The CDR3 is 14 residues long. Germline values: CDR1 SQVTM, CDR2 ANQGSEA. V lost 6 bases and J lost 1; bases outside the gene matches: 3. This CDR3 is CSVDSGRNTGELFF. CDR3 nucleotides: TGCAGCGTCGATAGCGGGAGGAACACCGGGGAGCTGTTTTTT.

The chain employs TRBV6-2 or TRBV6-3 and TRBJ2-7, with 7 bases that match TRBD2. With V trimmed by 6 bases and J by 2 bases, 7 bases remained unmatched. CDR3 length: 14 amino acids. Germline V CDR1 and CDR2: MNHEY, SVGEGT. This CDR3 reads CASSRSGVPYEQYF. The CDR3 bases are TGTGCCAGCAGCCGAAGCGGGGTGCCCTACGAGCAGTACTTC.

J is TRBJ2-1 and V is TRBV7-9; 7 bases are shared with TRBD2. Per the germline V gene, CDR1 is SEHNR and CDR2 is FQNEAQ (reference sequence). The J segment lost 8 bases and the V segment lost 5 bases, leaving 9 bases of the junction unmatched. The CDR3 length is 14 residues. CDR3 loop: CASSIGLGRDEQFF. The CDR3 nucleotides read TGTGCCAGCAGCATCGGACTAGGTCGGGATGAGCAGTTCTTC.